These 6 T cell receptor beta chains share one sample of origin, sequenced in a study of vaccination and CD4 T cells after COVID-19. No antigen is known for these receptors. Stated treatment: 10-day PBMC culture with coronavirus spike peptide pools or control peptides (ViraFEST assay). The Oncomine TCR Beta short-read assay sequenced DNA from cultured CD4+ T cells. TCRdb used MiXCR to reprocess the PCR reads, holding one entry per CDR3 protein. The sample holds around 19,000 distinct CDR3 sequences, around 39% seen once. This material consisted of CD4+ T cells from blood, cultured in vitro, taken before SARS-CoV-2 vaccination. The receptors were gathered from a human donor who received a COVID-19 vaccine.

The rearrangement joins TRBV6-1 to TRBJ2-7; D may match TRBD1 or TRBD2 (6 bases each). The CDR3 consists of 15 residues. The germline V and J ends were trimmed by 6 bases and 5 bases, with 20 bases remaining between them. Germline lookup yields CDR1 MNHNS and CDR2 SASEGT. The CDR3 DNA reads as TGTGCCAGCAGGGACCACAGGGATTGGGGGGACGAGCAGTACTTC. The encoded protein is CASRDHRDWGDEQYF.

The J gene is TRBJ2-5, the V gene TRBV10-3, with 10 bases that match TRBD1. This CDR3 comprises 14 residues. V lost 4 bases and J lost 5; bases outside the gene matches: 4. Germline V lookup: CDR1 ENHRY, CDR2 SYGVKD. CDR3: CAISGQGAGETQYF. CDR3 nucleotides: TGTGCCATCAGTGGACAGGGGGCGGGGGAGACCCAGTACTTC.

This clonotype was detected a few times. The V gene is TRBV19, the J gene TRBJ2-7; D is uncertain. V was pared by 4 bases and J by 0 bases, with 10 bases between. Germline CDR1 is LNHDA and CDR2 is SQIVND (reference sequence). The CDR3 loop spans 14 amino acids. The CDR3 DNA sequence: TGTGCCAGTAGTACACCGGACGGCTCCTACGAGCAGTACTTC. Its protein is CASSTPDGSYEQYF.

V is TRBV27 and J is TRBJ1-1; 10 bases align to TRBD1. Germline V CDR1 and CDR2: MNHEY, SMNVEV (reference sequence). This CDR3 comprises 12 residues. V dropped 6 bases and J dropped 11; count of bases not matched to a gene: 6. The DNA of the CDR3 is TGTGCCAGCAGGAAGACAGGGGGCTTCGCTTTCTTT. It codes for CASRKTGGFAFF.

This clonotype has a handful of counts. This chain links TRBV20-1 with TRBJ2-3, with 12 nucleotides matching TRBD2. CDR3 length: 15 residues. Germline loops: CDR1 DFQATT, CDR2 SNEGSKA (reference sequence). V was clipped by 5 bases and J by 2 bases; unmatched bases: 5. CDR3: CSAPGLAGTTDTQYF. The DNA of the CDR3 is TGCAGTGCTCCCGGACTAGCGGGGACCACAGATACGCAGTATTTT.

This clonotype was picked up a small number of times. This chain joins TRBV6-1 and TRBJ2-5, with 8 bases fitting TRBD1. Germline V lookup: CDR1 MNHNS, CDR2 SASEGT. This CDR3 is built from 15 residues. J gave up 1 base and V 6 bases, and 7 bases lay outside the gene matches. The CDR3 DNA is TGTGCCAGCAGCGGACAGGGTGGGGCCCAAGAGACCCAGTACTTC. It yields the protein CASSGQGGAQETQYF.